The T cell receptor beta chain described here comes from a study of cytomegalovirus exposure and HLA in healthy donors. Study details: Unique TCRs numbering roughly 85 million, obtained from HLA-typed donors, made up an early data release. Overall study results and limits: As a later analysis revealed, most CMV-associated TCR beta chains appeared HLA-restricted. As a later analysis showed, several of the most significant clusters appeared to be linked to common viral pathogens. A later analysis linked a missense DCLRE1C variant to TCR beta V- and J-gene trimming.

In regard to this clone: Its antigen is still unknown.

PCR used 60 Vbeta primers and 13 Jbeta primers. Sequenced by immunoSEQ multiplex PCR; TCRdb stores in-frame clones only, minus some. The data show roughly 180,000 clones, 84% seen once. Germline loops: CDR1 MNHEY, CDR2 SVGAGI. This CDR3 region has 15 residues. Trimming removed 0 bases from V and 4 bases from J; junction bases left unmatched: 5. The rearrangement joins TRBV6-5 to TRBJ2-7; 8 bases map to TRBD1. The TCR sequence derives from a boy younger than 18 in good health and CMV-seronegative. Sample: PBMCs. This chain's CDR3 is CASSYSPGQEYEQYF. Written as DNA, the CDR3 is TGTGCCAGCAGTTACTCCCCGGGACAGGAGTACGAGCAGTACTTC.